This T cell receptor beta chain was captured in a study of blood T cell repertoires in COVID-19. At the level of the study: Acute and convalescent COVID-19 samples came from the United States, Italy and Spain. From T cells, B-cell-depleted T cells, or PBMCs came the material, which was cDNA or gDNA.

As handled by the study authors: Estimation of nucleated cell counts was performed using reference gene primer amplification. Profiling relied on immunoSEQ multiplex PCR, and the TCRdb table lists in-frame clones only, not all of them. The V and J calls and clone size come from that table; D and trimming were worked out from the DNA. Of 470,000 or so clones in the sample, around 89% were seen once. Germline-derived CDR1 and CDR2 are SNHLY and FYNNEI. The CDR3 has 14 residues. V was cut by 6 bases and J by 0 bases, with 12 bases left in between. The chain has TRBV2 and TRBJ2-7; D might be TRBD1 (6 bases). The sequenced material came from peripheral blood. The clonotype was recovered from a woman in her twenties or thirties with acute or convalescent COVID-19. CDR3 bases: TGTGCCAGCAGAAGGACAGAAAGCTCCTACGAGCAGTACTTC. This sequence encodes CASRRTESSYEQYF.